The 9 T cell receptor beta chains presented below share a single source sample, sequenced in a study of cytomegalovirus exposure and HLA in healthy donors. With 60 Vbeta and 13 Jbeta primers, the PCR was carried out. The repertoire was sequenced with immunoSEQ multiplex PCR; TCRdb's copy has only in-frame clones and lacks some. The sample holds 200,000 to 250,000 clones, roughly 70% seen once. Source material: PBMCs. Receptors originate from a middle-aged man in good health and CMV-seropositive.

The chain combines TRBV5-8 with TRBJ2-3, with TRBD2 matching 15 bases. The CDR3 is 17 amino acids. Germline CDR1 and CDR2: SGHTS and YDEGEE. The junction had 3 bases not matched to a gene; V was cut back by 3 bases and J by 1 base. CDR3 nucleotides: TGTGCCAGCAGCTGGGGACTAGCGGGGGGCGGCACAGATACGCAGTATTTT. This sequence encodes CASSWGLAGGGTDTQYF.

This chain joins TRBV6-1 and TRBJ1-1; 7 positions match TRBD1. This CDR3 has 19 amino acids. Trimming took 4 bases from V and 0 from J; bases not matched to a gene: 17. The V gene's germline CDR1 is MNHNS and CDR2 SASEGT. The CDR3 DNA reads TGTGCCAGCAGTGCTCCACGGAAGACAGGGAGGAAAATGAACACTGAAGCTTTCTTT. This encodes CASSAPRKTGRKMNTEAFF.

The chain employs TRBV7-2 and TRBJ2-7, with TRBD1 matching 7 bases. The CDR3 loop spans 14 amino acids. Germline CDR1 reads SGHTA; CDR2 reads FQGNSA. V trimming: 7 bases; J trimming: 3 bases; junction bases outside the gene matches: 9. Written as DNA, the CDR3 is TGTGCCAGCATGGCCGGGACAGTCGGCTACGAGCAGTACTTC. Translating it yields CASMAGTVGYEQYF.

This clone was counted a few times. This CDR3 is also generated by other DNA sequences in the sample. The J gene is TRBJ1-1, the V gene TRBV6-5, with TRBD1 matching 7 bases. Germline assignment: CDR1 MNHEY and CDR2 SVGAGI. The CDR3 has 14 residues. Losses at the gene ends were 3 bases for V and 1 base for J; bases not matched to a gene: 2. The chain's CDR3 is CASSYSGGNTEAFF. The CDR3 DNA sequence: TGTGCCAGCAGTTATTCAGGGGGGAACACTGAAGCTTTCTTT.

This clone was recorded a few times. The rearrangement links TRBV9 to TRBJ2-5, with D possibly TRBD1 on 5 matching bases. The J call may not be correct, given that the DNA end is closer to TRBJ2-7. The CDR3 loop spans 13 amino acids. Germline CDR1 and CDR2: SGDLS and YYNGEE. CDR3 coding DNA: TGTGCCAGCAGCGTAGGACAGAACTACGAGCAGTACTTC. Protein sequence: CASSVGQNYEQYF.

This clone appeared once. The rearrangement joins TRBV11-2 to TRBJ1-1; possibly TRBD1 for D (5 bases). CDR1 is SGHAT, CDR2 FQNNGV, per germline. Trimming shortened V by 3 bases and J by 0 bases, and 11 bases separated the two germline ends. This CDR3 is built from 15 residues. DNA of the CDR3: TGTGCCAGCAGCTTTTCAGGGAATATGAACACTGAAGCTTTCTTT. It codes for CASSFSGNMNTEAFF.

The chain has TRBV27 and TRBJ2-5, with D tentatively TRBD2 (5 bases). TRBJ2-7 matches the DNA end more closely, so the J call is doubtful. The CDR3 covers 15 residues. CDR1 is MNHEY and CDR2 is SMNVEV in the germline V gene (reference sequence). CDR3 sequence: CASSLRGLLFYEQYF. In DNA, the CDR3 is TGTGCCAGCAGCTTAAGAGGGTTATTATTTTACGAGCAGTACTTC.

The chain uses TRBV29-1 and TRBJ2-3; D might be TRBD1 (5 bases). CDR3 size: 15 residues. The germline CDR1 and CDR2 sequences are SQVTM and ANQGSEA. The ends were cut back, 0 bases at V and 3 bases at J, with 13 bases in the middle. The DNA of the CDR3 is TGCAGCGTTGAAGAAAATGGGGCAGGGACAGATACGCAGTATTTT. Translation gives CSVEENGAGTDTQYF.

This clone was recorded once. CDR3 in amino acids: CASSIESGDRTEAFF. The CDR3 nucleotides are TGTGCCAGCTCCATCGAGTCGGGGGACCGCACTGAAGCTTTCTTT. The gene calls are TRBV18 and TRBJ1-1; a possible D gene is TRBD1 (5 bases). This CDR3 has 15 amino acids. Germline assignment: CDR1 KGHSH and CDR2 LQKENI. Trimming shortened V by 6 bases and J by 4 bases, and 18 bases separated the two germline ends.